This T cell receptor (beta chain) originates from a study of shared clonotypes between healthy human individuals. The assay used deep level. Using immunoSEQ multiplex PCR, the repertoire was profiled, and TCRdb retains in-frame clones only, with some absent. The sample contains about 1 million clones, around 74% of which appear only once. Sequencing used memory CD4+ T cells sorted from blood. Subset reported: CD45RA-negative fraction. This receptor was taken from a man between 18 and 35 years old in good health.

CDR3 DNA: TGTGCCAGCAGCTTGGGGACTAGCGGGAGGACGATCCTCAAATCCTACGAGCAGTACTTC. Protein product: CASSLGTSGRTILKSYEQYF. The V gene is TRBV5-4, the J gene TRBJ2-7, with 14 bases that match TRBD2. CDR3 length: 20 amino acids. J gave up 1 base and V 0 bases, and 12 bases lay outside the gene matches. Germline V gene data show CDR1 as SGHNT and CDR2 as YYREEE (reference sequence).